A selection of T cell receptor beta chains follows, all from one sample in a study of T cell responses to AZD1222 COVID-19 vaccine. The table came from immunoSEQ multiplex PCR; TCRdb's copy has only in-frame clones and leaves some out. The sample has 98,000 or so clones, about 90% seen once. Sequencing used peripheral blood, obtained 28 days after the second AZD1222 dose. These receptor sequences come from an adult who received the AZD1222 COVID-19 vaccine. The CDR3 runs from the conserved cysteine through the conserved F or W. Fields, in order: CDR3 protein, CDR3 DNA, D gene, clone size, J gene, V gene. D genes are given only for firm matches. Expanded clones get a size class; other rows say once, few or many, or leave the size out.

CDR3 protein: CASSLGGADQPQHF
CDR3 DNA: TGTGCCAGCAGCTTGGGGGGCGCGGATCAGCCCCAGCATTTT
D gene: .
clone size: once
J gene: TRBJ1-5
V gene: TRBV7-3

CDR3 protein: CASSPAGGQPQHF
CDR3 DNA: TGTGCCAGCAGTCCGGCGGGGGGTCAGCCCCAGCATTTT
D gene: .
clone size: once
J gene: TRBJ1-5
V gene: TRBV3-1/TRBV3-2

CDR3 protein: CASTSLGQGGYGYTF
CDR3 DNA: TGTGCCAGCACCTCTTTAGGACAGGGAGGCTATGGCTACACCTTC
D gene: TRBD1
clone size: .
J gene: TRBJ1-2
V gene: TRBV6-1

CDR3 protein: CASSVGAGAGEKLFF
CDR3 DNA: TGTGCCAGCAGCGTAGGGGCGGGCGCTGGGGAAAAACTGTTTTTT
D gene: .
clone size: .
J gene: TRBJ1-4
V gene: TRBV9

CDR3 protein: CASSQGRLAGFGRDTQYF
CDR3 DNA: TGTGCCAGCAGTCAGGGTCGACTAGCGGGATTTGGTCGGGATACGCAGTATTTT
D gene: TRBD2
clone size: .
J gene: TRBJ2-3
V gene: TRBV13

CDR3 protein: CASSDKGLAGGGDTQYF
CDR3 DNA: TGTGCCAGCAGTGACAAGGGACTAGCGGGAGGCGGGGATACGCAGTATTTT
D gene: TRBD2
clone size: .
J gene: TRBJ2-3
V gene: TRBV6-1

CDR3 protein: CASGSGRATDTQYF
CDR3 DNA: TGTGCCAGCGGTAGCGGGAGGGCCACAGATACGCAGTATTTT
D gene: TRBD2
clone size: .
J gene: TRBJ2-3
V gene: TRBV2

CDR3 protein: CASRAGFSGNTIYF
CDR3 DNA: TGTGCCAGCAGGGCGGGCTTCTCTGGAAACACCATATATTTT
D gene: .
clone size: .
J gene: TRBJ1-3
V gene: TRBV6-5

CDR3 protein: CASSYEQGSYEQYF
CDR3 DNA: TGTGCCAGCAGTTACGAACAGGGTTCCTACGAGCAGTACTTC
D gene: .
clone size: .
J gene: TRBJ2-7
V gene: TRBV6-6

CDR3 protein: CASTRDLNTEAFF
CDR3 DNA: TGTGCCAGTACCAGGGACTTGAACACTGAAGCTTTCTTT
D gene: .
clone size: .
J gene: TRBJ1-1
V gene: TRBV19

CDR3 protein: CASTIIRREGAFF
CDR3 DNA: TGTGCCAGCACGATTATTAGACGGGAGGGAGCTTTCTTT
D gene: .
clone size: .
J gene: TRBJ1-1
V gene: TRBV28

CDR3 protein: CASSPPGRVATGELFF
CDR3 DNA: TGTGCCAGCAGCCCCCCTGGCAGGGTTGCCACCGGGGAGCTGTTTTTT
D gene: .
clone size: once
J gene: TRBJ2-2
V gene: TRBV9